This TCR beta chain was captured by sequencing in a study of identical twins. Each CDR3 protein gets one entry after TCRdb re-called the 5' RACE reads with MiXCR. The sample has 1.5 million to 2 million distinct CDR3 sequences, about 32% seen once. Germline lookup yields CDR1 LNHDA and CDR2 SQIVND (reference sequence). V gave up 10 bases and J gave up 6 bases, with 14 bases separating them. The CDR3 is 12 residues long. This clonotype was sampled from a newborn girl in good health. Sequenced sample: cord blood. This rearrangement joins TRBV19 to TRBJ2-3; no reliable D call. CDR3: CATSEVWDTQYF. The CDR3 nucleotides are TGTGCCACCTCAGAGGTCTGGGATACGCAGTATTTT.